The subject of this entry is one TCR beta chain. Its antigen is still unknown. The data were obtained in a study of T-cell reconstitution after alpha-beta-depleted transplantation in children. This sample's TCRbeta library carried unique molecular identifier barcodes. MiXCR, run by TCRdb on the PCR reads, gives a single entry per CDR3 protein. The sample includes a few hundred thousand distinct CDR3 sequences, over 10% of them seen just once. The CDR3 spans 15 residues. J was trimmed by 6 bases and V by 7 bases; bases with no gene match: 13. Germline V CDR1 and CDR2: KGHDR, SFDVKD. Points from the study as a whole: As was reported, about two months after transplant, alpha-beta T cells came from several hundred expanded graft clones. It was newly produced T cells that mostly accounted for T-cell counts and diversity one year after transplant. Some patients' high day-60 TCRbeta diversity was traced to surviving recipient T cells and thymic progenitors.

This chain links TRBV24-1 with TRBJ2-5; the match to TRBD2 covers 7 bases. Sequencing used PBMCs, mostly from graft donor cells, obtained 360 days after TCRalphabeta/CD19-depleted stem cell transplant. The source is a male patient aged 10 to 17 who had a stem cell transplant for acute myeloid leukemia, so the T cells may come from the graft donor. The CDR3 sequence: CATSGWGSGQQTQYF. The DNA of the CDR3 is TGTGCCACCAGCGGGTGGGGTAGCGGGCAACAGACCCAGTACTTC.